What follows describes a single TCR beta chain. This sample was included in a study of blood T cell repertoires in COVID-19. Study summary: Sites in the United States, Italy and Spain provided acute and convalescent COVID-19 samples. Sources were T cells, B-cell-depleted T cells, or PBMCs; the material itself was cDNA or gDNA.

CDR3 length: 15 amino acids. The germline gives CDR1 SGDLS, CDR2 YYNGEE. The ends were cut back, 0 bases at V and 6 bases at J, with 12 bases in the middle. As processed by the authors: By means of reference gene primer amplification, nucleated cell counts were estimated. Libraries were prepared by immunoSEQ multiplex PCR; TCRdb keeps only in-frame clonotypes and omits some of them. The V and J calls and clone size were taken over from that table, and D and trimming were inferred from the DNA. Here the sample spans some 150,000 clones, over 80% being singletons. The origin of this receptor is a woman in her fifties or sixties with acute or convalescent COVID-19. Sequencing input: peripheral blood. V and J are TRBV9 and TRBJ1-4; D is unresolved. DNA of the CDR3: TGTGCCAGCAGCGTAGGGTCGCCTGGCTATGAAAAACTGTTTTTT. Translation gives CASSVGSPGYEKLFF.